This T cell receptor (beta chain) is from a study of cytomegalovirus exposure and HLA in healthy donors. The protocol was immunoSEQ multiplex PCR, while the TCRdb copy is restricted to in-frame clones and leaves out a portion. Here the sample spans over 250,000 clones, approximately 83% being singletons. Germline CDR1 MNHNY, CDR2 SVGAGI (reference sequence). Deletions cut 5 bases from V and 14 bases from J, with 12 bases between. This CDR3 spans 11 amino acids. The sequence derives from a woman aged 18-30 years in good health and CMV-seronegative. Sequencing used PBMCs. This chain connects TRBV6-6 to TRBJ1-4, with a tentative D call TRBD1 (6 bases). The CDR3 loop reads CASSPRDMLFF. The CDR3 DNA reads TGTGCCAGCAGTCCTCGGGACATGCTGTTTTTT.